The T cell receptor (beta chain) under discussion was sequenced for a study of graft-versus-host responses after intestinal transplantation. About the study: Recipients had multivisceral, liver-intestinal, or isolated intestinal transplants. Study conclusions and caveats: Early post-transplant falls in HvG clones accompanied the peak levels of circulating GvH clones. Some GvH clones were seen earlier in gut or blood, suggesting intestinal origin.

The CDR3 is 14 residues long. Deletions cut 6 bases from V and 7 bases from J, with 19 bases between. Germline CDR1 and CDR2: MNHEY and SVGAGI. Assay: immunoSEQ multiplex PCR; the TCRdb copy retains only in-frame clones and omits some. The sample carries 60,000 to 70,000 clones, about nine tenths recorded once. A remark on this clone: Its target is not known.

The starting material, graft tissue, was processed to release intraepithelial and lamina propria lymphocytes. This receptor was identified in a human patient who received an intestinal transplant, so some T cells may come from the graft donor. The chain couples TRBV6-5 to TRBJ2-7; D is perhaps TRBD1 (6 bases). The material was ileum tissue, obtained 357 days after transplant. This chain's CDR3 is CASRTGTLAREQYF. The CDR3, as DNA: TGTGCCAGCAGGACCGGGACACTTGCGAGGGAGCAGTACTTC.